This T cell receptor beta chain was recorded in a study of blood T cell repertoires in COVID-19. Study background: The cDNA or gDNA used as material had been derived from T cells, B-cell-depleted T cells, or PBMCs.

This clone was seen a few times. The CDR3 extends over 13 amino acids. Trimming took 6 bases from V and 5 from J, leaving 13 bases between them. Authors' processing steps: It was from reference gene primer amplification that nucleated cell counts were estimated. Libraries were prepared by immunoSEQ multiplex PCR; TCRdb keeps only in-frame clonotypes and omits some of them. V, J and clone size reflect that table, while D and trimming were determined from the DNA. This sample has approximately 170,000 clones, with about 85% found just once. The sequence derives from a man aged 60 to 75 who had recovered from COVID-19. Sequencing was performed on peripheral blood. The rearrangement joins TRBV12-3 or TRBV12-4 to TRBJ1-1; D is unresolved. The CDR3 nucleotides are TGTGCCAGCAGGCAGGCGGGGAGGACTGAAGCTTTCTTT. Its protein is CASRQAGRTEAFF.